The 8 T cell receptor beta chains below all came from one sample that was sequenced in a study of vaccination and CD4 T cells after COVID-19. An Oncomine TCR Beta short-read assay was used to sequence the DNA from cultured CD4+ T cells. TCRdb analysed the PCR reads with MiXCR anew, one entry per CDR3 protein. The repertoire includes 15,000 to 20,000 distinct CDR3 sequences, over 50% of them detected once, and 11% sits in the top ten. The treatment was: 10-day PBMC culture with coronavirus spike peptide pools or control peptides (ViraFEST assay). For these TCRs, the target antigens are not known. Sequencing used CD4+ T cells from blood, cultured in vitro. Every receptor here comes from a human donor who had recovered from COVID-19.

The CDR3 loop reads CASSLYSLGETQYF. The CDR3 DNA sequence: TGTGCCAGCAGCTTGTACTCCTTGGGAGAGACCCAGTACTTC. The chain is built from TRBV7-9 and TRBJ2-5; D uncertain. Trimming shortened V by 3 bases and J by 4 bases, and 12 bases separated the two germline ends. Germline values: CDR1 SEHNR, CDR2 FQNEAQ (reference sequence). The CDR3 covers 14 residues.

This rearrangement joins TRBV20-1 to TRBJ1-2; 9 nucleotides agree with TRBD1. V shed 3 bases and J 4 bases; nucleotides not matched to a gene: 0. The CDR3 consists of 12 residues. Germline values: CDR1 DFQATT, CDR2 SNEGSKA (reference sequence). The CDR3 here is CSARTGGYGYTF. CDR3 DNA sequence: TGCAGTGCTAGGACAGGGGGCTATGGCTACACCTTC.

The chain links TRBV19 to TRBJ2-7; D is unresolved. The CDR3 contains 15 residues. The V gene's germline CDR1 is LNHDA and CDR2 SQIVND (reference sequence). V lost 5 bases, J lost 2 bases, and 16 bases lay in between. In DNA, the CDR3 is TGTGCCAGTAGTCCCCGACACCTAGAAGCCTACGAGCAGTACTTC. It encodes CASSPRHLEAYEQYF.

CDR3 nucleotides: TGCAGCGTCAACGGACAGCAAGAGACCCAGTACTTC. Its protein is CSVNGQQETQYF. The J gene is TRBJ2-5, the V gene TRBV29-1; TRBD1 might be the D (6 bases). The CDR3 totals 12 residues. V was trimmed by 6 bases and J by 2 bases, leaving 10 bases between them. Germline CDR1 is SQVTM and CDR2 is ANQGSEA. Full variable domain (outside the CDR3, taken from reference TRBV29-1 and TRBJ2-5): SAVISQKPSRDICQRGTSLTIQCQVDSQVTMMFWYRQQPGQSLTLIATANQGSEATYESGFVIDKFPISRPNLTFSTLTVSNMSPEDSSIYLCSVNGQQETQYFGPGTRLLVL.

This clonotype came up a few times. The V and J genes are TRBV20-1 and TRBJ2-7; 9 bases line up with TRBD2. Germline V gene data show CDR1 as DFQATT and CDR2 as SNEGSKA (reference sequence). This CDR3 spans 15 amino acids. With 6 bases clipped from V and 1 base from J, the junction kept 10 bases outside the gene matches. CDR3 amino acids: CSAPSGSGGSYEQYF. In nucleotides, the CDR3 is TGCAGTGCGCCTAGTGGCAGCGGGGGGTCCTACGAGCAGTACTTC.

This clonotype came up once. V gene TRBV2 combines with J gene TRBJ2-3, with 10 bases fitting TRBD1. From germline, CDR1 is SNHLY and CDR2 FYNNEI. Losses at the gene ends were 10 bases for V and 4 bases for J; bases not matched to a gene: 11. The CDR3 totals 15 residues. CDR3 region: CATRDRGFLSDTQYF. CDR3 DNA sequence: TGTGCCACCCGGGACAGGGGATTTTTGTCAGATACGCAGTATTTT.

To note about this clonotype: One junction end does not reproduce the germline sequence, and a read error may be involved. The chain combines TRBV15 with TRBJ2-7, with no clear D. Germline loops: CDR1 LNHNV, CDR2 YYDKDF (reference sequence). The CDR3 contains 11 residues. The CDR3 is CATRDSYEQYF. CDR3 bases: TGTGCGACCAGAGATTCCTACGAGCAGTACTTC.

This clonotype was observed a few times. The V call is TRBV25-1, the J call TRBJ2-2, with TRBD1 matching over 9 bases. CDR1 and CDR2 (germline): MGHDK, SYGVNS. The V gene end was trimmed by 8 bases and the J gene end by 3 bases; junction bases not matched to a gene: 10. The CDR3 consists of 16 residues. CDR3 in amino acids: CASRPPGQGDTGELFF. CDR3 nucleotide sequence: TGTGCCAGCCGACCTCCGGGACAGGGCGACACCGGGGAGCTGTTTTTT.